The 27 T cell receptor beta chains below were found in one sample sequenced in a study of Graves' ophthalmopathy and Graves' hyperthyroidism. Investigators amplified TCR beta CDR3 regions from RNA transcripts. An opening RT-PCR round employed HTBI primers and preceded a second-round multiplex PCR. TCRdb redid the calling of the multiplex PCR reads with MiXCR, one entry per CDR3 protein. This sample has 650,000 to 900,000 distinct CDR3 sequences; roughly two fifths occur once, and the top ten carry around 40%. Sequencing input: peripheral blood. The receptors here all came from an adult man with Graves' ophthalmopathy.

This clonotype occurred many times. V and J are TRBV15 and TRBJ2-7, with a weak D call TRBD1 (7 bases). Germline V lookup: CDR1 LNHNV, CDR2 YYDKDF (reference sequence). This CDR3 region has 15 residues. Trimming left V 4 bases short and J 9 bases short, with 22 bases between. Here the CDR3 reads CATSMGLGQILGQYF. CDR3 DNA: TGTGCCACCAGCATGGGACTGGGACAGATCCTGGGGCAGTACTTC. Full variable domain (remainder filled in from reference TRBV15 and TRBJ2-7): DAMVIQNPRYQVTQFGKPVTLSCSQTLNHNVMYWYQQKSSQAPKLLFHYYDKDFNNEADTPDNFQSRRPNTSFCFLDIRSPGLGDTAMYLCATSMGLGQILGQYFGPGTRLTVT.

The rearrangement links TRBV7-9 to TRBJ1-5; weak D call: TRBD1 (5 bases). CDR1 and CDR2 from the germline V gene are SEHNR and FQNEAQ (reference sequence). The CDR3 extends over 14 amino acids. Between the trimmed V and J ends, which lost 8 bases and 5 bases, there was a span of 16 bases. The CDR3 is CASSLQEGDQPQHF. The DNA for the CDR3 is TGTGCCAGCTCGCTACAGGAAGGCGATCAGCCCCAGCATTTT.

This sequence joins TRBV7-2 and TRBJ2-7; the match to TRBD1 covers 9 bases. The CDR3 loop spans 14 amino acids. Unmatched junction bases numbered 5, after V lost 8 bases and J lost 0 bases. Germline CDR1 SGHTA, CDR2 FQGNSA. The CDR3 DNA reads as TGTGCCAGCCAAACGGGACAGGGCTCCTACGAGCAGTACTTC. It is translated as CASQTGQGSYEQYF.

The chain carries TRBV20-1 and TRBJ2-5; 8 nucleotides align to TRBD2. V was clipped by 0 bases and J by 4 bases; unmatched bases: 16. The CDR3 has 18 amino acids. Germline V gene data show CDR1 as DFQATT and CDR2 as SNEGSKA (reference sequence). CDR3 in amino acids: CSAREFSGVWGRPETQYF. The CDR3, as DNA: TGCAGTGCTAGAGAATTTAGCGGGGTTTGGGGCCGTCCAGAGACCCAGTACTTC.

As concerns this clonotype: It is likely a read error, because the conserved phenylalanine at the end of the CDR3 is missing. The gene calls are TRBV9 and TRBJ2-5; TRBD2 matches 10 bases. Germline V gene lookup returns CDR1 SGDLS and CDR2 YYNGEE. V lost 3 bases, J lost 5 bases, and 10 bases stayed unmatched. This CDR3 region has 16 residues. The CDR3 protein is CASSARGSGGMETQYL. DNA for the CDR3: TGTGCCAGCAGCGCCCGGGGTAGCGGGGGGATGGAGACCCAGTACCTC.

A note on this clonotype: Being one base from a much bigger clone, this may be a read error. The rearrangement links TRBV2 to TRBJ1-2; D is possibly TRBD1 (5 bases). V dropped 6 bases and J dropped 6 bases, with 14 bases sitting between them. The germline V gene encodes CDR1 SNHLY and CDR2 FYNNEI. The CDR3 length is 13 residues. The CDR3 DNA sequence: TGTGCCAGCAGCGGCCGGGACGGGGATGGCTACACCTTC. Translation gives CASSGRDGDGYTF.

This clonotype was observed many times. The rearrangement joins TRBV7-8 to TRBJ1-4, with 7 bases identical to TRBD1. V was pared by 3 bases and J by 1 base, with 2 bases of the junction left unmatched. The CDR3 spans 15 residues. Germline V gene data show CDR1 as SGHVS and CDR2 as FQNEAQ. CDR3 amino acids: CASSLGQRTNEKLFF. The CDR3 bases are TGTGCCAGCAGCTTGGGACAGAGAACTAATGAAAAACTGTTTTTT.

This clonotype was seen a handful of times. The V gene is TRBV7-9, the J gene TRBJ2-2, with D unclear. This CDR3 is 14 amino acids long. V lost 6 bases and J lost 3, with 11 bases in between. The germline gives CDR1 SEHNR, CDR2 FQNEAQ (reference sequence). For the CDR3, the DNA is TGTGCCAGCAGTTCACTCACATACACCGGGGAGCTGTTTTTT. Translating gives CASSSLTYTGELFF.

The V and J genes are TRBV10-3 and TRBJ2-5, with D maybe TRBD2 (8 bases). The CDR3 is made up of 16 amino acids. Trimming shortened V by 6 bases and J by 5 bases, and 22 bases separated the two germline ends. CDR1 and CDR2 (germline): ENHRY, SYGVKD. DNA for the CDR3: TGTGCCATCAGAGGGGGCGAACGGGGGGGCCTGGAGACCCAGTACTTC. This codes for CAIRGGERGGLETQYF.

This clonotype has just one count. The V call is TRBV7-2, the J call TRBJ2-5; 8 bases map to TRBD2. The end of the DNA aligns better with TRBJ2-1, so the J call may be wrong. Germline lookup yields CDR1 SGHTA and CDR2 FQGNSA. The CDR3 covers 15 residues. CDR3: CASSYSGTRIVRQFF. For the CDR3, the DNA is TGTGCCAGCAGCTATTCCGGGACTAGAATCGTGCGGCAGTTCTTC.

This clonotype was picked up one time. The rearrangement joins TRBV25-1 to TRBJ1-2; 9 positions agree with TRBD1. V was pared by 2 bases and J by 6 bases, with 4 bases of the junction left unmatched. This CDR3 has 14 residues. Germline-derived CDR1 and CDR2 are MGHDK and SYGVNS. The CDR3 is CASSEGDRENGYTF. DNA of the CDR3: TGTGCCAGCAGTGAAGGGGACAGGGAAAATGGCTACACCTTC.

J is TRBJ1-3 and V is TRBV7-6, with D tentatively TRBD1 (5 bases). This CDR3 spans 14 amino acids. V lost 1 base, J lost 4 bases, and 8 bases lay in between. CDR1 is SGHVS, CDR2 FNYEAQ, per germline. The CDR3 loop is CASSLVGVGNTIYF. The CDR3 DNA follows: TGTGCCAGCAGCTTAGTAGGGGTGGGAAACACCATATATTTT.

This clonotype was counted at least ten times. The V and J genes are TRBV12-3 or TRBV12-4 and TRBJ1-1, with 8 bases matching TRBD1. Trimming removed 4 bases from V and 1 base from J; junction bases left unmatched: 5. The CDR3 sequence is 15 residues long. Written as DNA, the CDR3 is TGTGCCAGCAGTTCTCGACAGGGGACGAACACTGAAGCTTTCTTT. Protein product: CASSSRQGTNTEAFF.

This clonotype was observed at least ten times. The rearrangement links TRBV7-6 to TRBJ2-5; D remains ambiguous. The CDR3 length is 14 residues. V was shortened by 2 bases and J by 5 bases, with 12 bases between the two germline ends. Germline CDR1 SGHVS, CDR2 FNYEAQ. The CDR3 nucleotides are TGTGCCAGCAGCTTAACCGAACTGGCGGAGACCCAGTACTTC. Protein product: CASSLTELAETQYF.

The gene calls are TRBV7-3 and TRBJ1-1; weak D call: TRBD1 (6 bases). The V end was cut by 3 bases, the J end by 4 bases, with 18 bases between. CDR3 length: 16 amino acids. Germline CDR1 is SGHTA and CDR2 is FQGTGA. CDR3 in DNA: TGTGCCAGCAGCTTCACAAAACAGGGCGGGAGCACTGAAGCTTTCTTT. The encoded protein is CASSFTKQGGSTEAFF.

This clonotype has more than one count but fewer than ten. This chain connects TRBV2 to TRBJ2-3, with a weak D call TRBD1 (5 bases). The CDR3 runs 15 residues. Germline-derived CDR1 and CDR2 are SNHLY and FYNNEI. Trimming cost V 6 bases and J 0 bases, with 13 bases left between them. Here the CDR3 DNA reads TGTGCCAGCAGCTTATTCCAGGGTAGCACAGATACGCAGTATTTT. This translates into CASSLFQGSTDTQYF.

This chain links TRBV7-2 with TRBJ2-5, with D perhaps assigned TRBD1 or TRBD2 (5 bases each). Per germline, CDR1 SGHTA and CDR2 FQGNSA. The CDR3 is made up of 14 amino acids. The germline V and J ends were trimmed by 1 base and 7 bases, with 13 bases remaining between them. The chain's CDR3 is CASSLVGVRGTQYF. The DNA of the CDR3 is TGTGCCAGCAGCTTAGTGGGGGTTAGAGGGACCCAGTACTTC.

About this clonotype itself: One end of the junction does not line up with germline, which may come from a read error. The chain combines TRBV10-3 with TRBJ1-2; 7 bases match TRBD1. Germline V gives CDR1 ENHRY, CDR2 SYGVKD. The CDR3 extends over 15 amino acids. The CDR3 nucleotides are TGTGCCAGCAGTGAAGGACAGGACCCGTTCTATGGCTACACCTTC. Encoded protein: CASSEGQDPFYGYTF.

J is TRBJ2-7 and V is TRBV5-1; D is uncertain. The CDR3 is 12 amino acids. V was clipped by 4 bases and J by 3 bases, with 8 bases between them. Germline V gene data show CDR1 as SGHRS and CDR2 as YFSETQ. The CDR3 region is CASSDKIYEQYF. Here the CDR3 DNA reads TGCGCCAGCAGCGACAAGATCTACGAGCAGTACTTC.

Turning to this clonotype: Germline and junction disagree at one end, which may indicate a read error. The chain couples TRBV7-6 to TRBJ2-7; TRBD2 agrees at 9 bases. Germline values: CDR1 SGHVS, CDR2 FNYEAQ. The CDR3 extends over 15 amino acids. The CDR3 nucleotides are TGTGCCAGCAGCCTTTATAGCGGGAGCTCCTCCGAGCAGTACTTC. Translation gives CASSLYSGSSSEQYF.

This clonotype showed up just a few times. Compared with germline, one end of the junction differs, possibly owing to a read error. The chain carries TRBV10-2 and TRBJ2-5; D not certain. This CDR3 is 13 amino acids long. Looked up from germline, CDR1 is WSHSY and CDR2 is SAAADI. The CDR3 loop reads CASSESLVETQYF. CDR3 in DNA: TGTGCCAGCAGTGAATCATTGGTCGAGACCCAGTACTTC.

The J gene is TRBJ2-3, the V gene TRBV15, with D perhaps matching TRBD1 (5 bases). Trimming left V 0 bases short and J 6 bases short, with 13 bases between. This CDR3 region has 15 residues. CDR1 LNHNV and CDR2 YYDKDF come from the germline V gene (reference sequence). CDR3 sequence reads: CATSREGRKGDTQYF. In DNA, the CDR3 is TGTGCCACCAGCAGAGAAGGGCGGAAGGGGGATACGCAGTATTTT.

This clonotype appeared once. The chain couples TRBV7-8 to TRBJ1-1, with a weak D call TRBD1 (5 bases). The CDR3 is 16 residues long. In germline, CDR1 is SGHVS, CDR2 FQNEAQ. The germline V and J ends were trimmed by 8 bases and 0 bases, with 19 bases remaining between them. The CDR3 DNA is TGTGCCAGCTCACCACTAGGACACACCATGAACACTGAAGCTTTCTTT. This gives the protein CASSPLGHTMNTEAFF.

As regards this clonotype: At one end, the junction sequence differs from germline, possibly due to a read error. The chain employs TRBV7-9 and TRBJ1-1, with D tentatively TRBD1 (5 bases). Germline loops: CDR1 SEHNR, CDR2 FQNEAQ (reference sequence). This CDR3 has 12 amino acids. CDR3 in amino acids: CASSLAGTAAFF. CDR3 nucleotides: TGTGCCAGCAGCTTGGCCGGGACTGCAGCTTTCTTT.

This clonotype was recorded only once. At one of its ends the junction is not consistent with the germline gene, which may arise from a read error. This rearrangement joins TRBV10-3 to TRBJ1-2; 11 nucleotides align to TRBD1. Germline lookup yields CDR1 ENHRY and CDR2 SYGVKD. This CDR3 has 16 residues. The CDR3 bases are TGTGCCAGCAGTCTAGGGACAGGGGGAGACCCCTATGGCTACACCTTC. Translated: CASSLGTGGDPYGYTF.

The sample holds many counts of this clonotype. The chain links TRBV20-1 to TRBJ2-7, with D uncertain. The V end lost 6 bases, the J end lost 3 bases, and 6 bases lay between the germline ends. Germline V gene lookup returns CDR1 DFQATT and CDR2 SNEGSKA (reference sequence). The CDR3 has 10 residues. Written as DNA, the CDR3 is TGCAGTGCCCTAAACTACGAGCAGTACTTC. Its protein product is CSALNYEQYF.

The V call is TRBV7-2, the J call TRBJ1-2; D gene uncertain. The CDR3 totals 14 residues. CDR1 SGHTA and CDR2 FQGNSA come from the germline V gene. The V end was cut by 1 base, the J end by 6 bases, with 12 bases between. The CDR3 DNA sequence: TGTGCCAGCAGCTTAGATACGGGGATCGATGGCTACACCTTC. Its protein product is CASSLDTGIDGYTF.